This is a list of T cell receptor beta chains from one sample in a study of cytomegalovirus exposure and HLA in healthy donors. The table came from immunoSEQ multiplex PCR; TCRdb's copy has only in-frame clones and leaves some out. The sample shows some 75,000 clones, 96% of them seen only once. Input material: PBMCs. The source is a woman aged 18-29 years in good health and CMV-seronegative. Each CDR3 is given without its conserved first and last residue. Fields, in order: D gene, J gene, V gene, CDR3 protein. The D gene is left open where the match is weak.

d_gene: -
j_gene: TRBJ2-2
v_gene: TRBV18
CDR3aa: ASSPARGRTGELF

d_gene: -
j_gene: TRBJ1-1
v_gene: TRBV27
CDR3aa: ASSLGGALTEAF

d_gene: TRBD2
j_gene: TRBJ2-3
v_gene: TRBV7-2
CDR3aa: ASSLAPGLGTDTQY

d_gene: TRBD1
j_gene: TRBJ1-3
v_gene: TRBV18
CDR3aa: ASSPSGQGIYTIY

d_gene: -
j_gene: TRBJ1-2
v_gene: TRBV27
CDR3aa: ASSFSTNYGYT

d_gene: TRBD2
j_gene: TRBJ2-6
v_gene: TRBV27
CDR3aa: ASSFRTASGSFSSGANVLT

d_gene: TRBD2
j_gene: TRBJ2-1
v_gene: TRBV5-1
CDR3aa: ASSLGTSGSSYNEQF

d_gene: TRBD1
j_gene: TRBJ1-2
v_gene: TRBV6-6
CDR3aa: ASRSDSQGHYGYT

d_gene: -
j_gene: TRBJ2-4
v_gene: TRBV18
CDR3aa: ASSPGTSVSKNIQY

d_gene: -
j_gene: TRBJ1-4
v_gene: TRBV11-2
CDR3aa: ASSPTGNEKLF

d_gene: TRBD2
j_gene: TRBJ2-1
v_gene: TRBV6-5
CDR3aa: ASSYSASGYEQF

d_gene: TRBD2
j_gene: TRBJ2-1
v_gene: TRBV9
CDR3aa: ASSVGTSGGTGEQF

d_gene: TRBD2
j_gene: TRBJ2-3
v_gene: TRBV11-2
CDR3aa: ASSLHLYGRRDTDTQY

d_gene: TRBD1
j_gene: TRBJ1-4
v_gene: TRBV5-8
CDR3aa: ASRYRDSETTNEKLF

d_gene: TRBD2
j_gene: TRBJ2-5
v_gene: TRBV2
CDR3aa: ASRFAGEWQETQY

d_gene: TRBD1
j_gene: TRBJ2-7
v_gene: TRBV10-3
CDR3aa: AISPGQGFYEQY

d_gene: -
j_gene: TRBJ1-2
v_gene: TRBV30
CDR3aa: AWILNGADGYT

d_gene: TRBD1
j_gene: TRBJ1-1
v_gene: TRBV25-1
CDR3aa: ASGQGDTEAF

d_gene: -
j_gene: TRBJ2-7
v_gene: TRBV7-2
CDR3aa: ASSPREGHEQY

d_gene: TRBD1
j_gene: TRBJ2-7
v_gene: TRBV18
CDR3aa: ASSPGSRGGMFDEQY